This is a list of T cell receptor beta chains from one sample in a study of cytomegalovirus exposure and HLA in healthy donors. Measured with immunoSEQ multiplex PCR; TCRdb has only the in-frame clones, and not every one. The profile shows a few hundred thousand clones, around 90% of them singletons. Material for sequencing was PBMCs. The receptors stem from a girl aged 2-15 years in good health and CMV-seronegative. Both conserved end residues are part of each CDR3. The order of the fields is J gene, clone size, D gene, V gene, CDR3 protein, CDR3 DNA. A D gene is named only where the DNA matches it firmly. The size of a clone is reported for some rows only, either as once, few or many, or as a class for expanded clones.

>TRBJ2-7|once|NA|TRBV7-8
CASSLGLAISYEQYF
TGTGCCAGCAGCTTAGGGCTAGCGATTTCCTACGAGCAGTACTTC
>TRBJ1-2|NA|NA|TRBV5-1
CASSDDTRYGYTF
TGCGCCAGCAGCGACGACACCCGCTATGGCTACACCTTC
>TRBJ1-1|few|TRBD1|TRBV4-1
CASSQLTGGSEAFF
TGCGCCAGCAGCCAACTGACAGGGGGATCTGAAGCTTTCTTT
>TRBJ2-1|NA|TRBD1|TRBV2
CASSGQDNEQFF
TGTGCCAGCTCGGGACAGGACAATGAGCAGTTCTTC
>TRBJ1-1|NA|NA|TRBV27
CASSWQMNTEAFF
TGTGCCAGCAGTTGGCAAATGAACACTGAAGCTTTCTTT
>TRBJ1-4|NA|NA|TRBV27
CATQGGASNEKLFF
TGTGCCACCCAAGGTGGGGCCAGTAATGAAAAACTGTTTTTT
>TRBJ1-1|few|TRBD1|TRBV5-5
CASSPLQGMSEAFF
TGTGCCAGCAGCCCGTTACAGGGGATGTCTGAAGCTTTCTTT
>TRBJ2-7|NA|NA|TRBV14
CASSRIQGGEQYF
TGTGCCAGCAGCCGGATCCAGGGGGGCGAGCAGTACTTC
>TRBJ2-7|NA|NA|TRBV30
CAWSVAGYEQYF
TGTGCCTGGAGTGTTGCGGGGTACGAGCAGTACTTC
>TRBJ2-5|NA|NA|TRBV4-1
CASSPASDSLATQYF
TGCGCCAGCAGCCCGGCGTCGGACTCTCTGGCGACCCAGTACTTC
>TRBJ2-3|NA|TRBD2|TRBV2
CASSEALLAGVSDTQYF
TGTGCCAGCAGTGAAGCGCTACTAGCGGGGGTGTCAGATACGCAGTATTTT
>TRBJ2-7|NA|TRBD2|TRBV11-2
CASSTPRGGRSYEQYF
TGTGCCAGCAGCACTCCCCGGGGGGGCCGCTCCTACGAGCAGTACTTC
>TRBJ2-1|NA|TRBD2|TRBV29-1
CSVEEGAGGQVYNGQFF
TGCAGCGTTGAAGAAGGAGCGGGGGGGCAAGTTTACAATGGGCAGTTCTTC
>TRBJ1-1|NA|NA|TRBV30
CAWSHRGVFTEAFF
TGTGCCTGGAGTCATCGGGGGGTATTCACTGAAGCTTTCTTT
>TRBJ2-1|NA|TRBD1|TRBV10-3
CAISELTGGNNEQFF
TGTGCCATCAGTGAGCTTACAGGGGGTAACAATGAGCAGTTCTTC
>TRBJ1-2|NA|NA|TRBV9
CASSPGYGYTF
TGTGCCAGCAGCCCCGGCTATGGCTACACCTTC
>TRBJ2-7|NA|TRBD2|TRBV7-2
CASSFSGGSYEQYF
TGTGCCAGCAGCTTCAGCGGGGGATCCTACGAGCAGTACTTC
>TRBJ2-1|NA|NA|TRBV6-1
CASNSGTPTYNEQFF
TGTGCCAGCAACTCCGGGACACCTACATACAATGAGCAGTTCTTC
>TRBJ2-7|NA|TRBD2|TRBV6-5
CASSYRAGGGYEQYF
TGTGCCAGCAGTTACCGGGCGGGGGGAGGCTACGAGCAGTACTTC
>TRBJ1-1|NA|TRBD1|TRBV10-3
CAISELGQGAQGIEAFF
TGTGCCATCAGTGAGCTGGGACAGGGGGCGCAAGGAATTGAAGCTTTCTTT
>TRBJ1-3|NA|NA|TRBV4-1
CASSLINTGNTIYF
TGCGCCAGCAGCCTTATAAATACTGGAAACACCATATATTTT
>TRBJ1-2|NA|NA|TRBV7-9
CSSSTLSARTARYGYTF
TGTTCCAGCAGCACTCTGTCGGCCCGGACAGCCCGATATGGCTACACCTTC
>TRBJ1-1|NA|NA|TRBV6-6
CASSYDSSEAFF
TGTGCCAGCAGTTACGACAGCTCTGAAGCTTTCTTT
>TRBJ2-5|once|TRBD2|TRBV28
CASSFTPEESSGAQETQYF
TGTGCCAGCAGTTTCACCCCAGAAGAGTCTAGCGGGGCCCAAGAGACCCAGTACTTC
>TRBJ2-1|once|TRBD2|TRBV29-1
CSVVRGLAGMLLGNEQFF
TGCAGCGTTGTCCGAGGGCTAGCGGGCATGCTTCTAGGGAATGAGCAGTTCTTC
>TRBJ2-1|NA|TRBD2|TRBV2
CASSEEGLARPDEQFF
TGTGCCAGCAGTGAAGAGGGACTAGCGCGGCCCGATGAGCAGTTCTTC
>TRBJ2-1|NA|TRBD2|TRBV6-5
CASSSPRTSGNNEQFF
TGTGCCAGCAGTTCCCCTCGGACTAGCGGGAACAATGAGCAGTTCTTC
>TRBJ2-1|NA|NA|TRBV5-1
CASSLNSEQFF
TGCGCCAGCAGCTTGAACTCTGAGCAGTTCTTC
>TRBJ2-5|NA|TRBD2|TRBV28
CASSLQTSGGRETQYF
TGTGCCAGCAGTTTACAAACTAGCGGGGGGCGAGAGACCCAGTACTTC
>TRBJ2-1|NA|NA|TRBV27
CASSLLDLGEQFF
TGTGCCAGCAGTTTACTCGACTTAGGTGAGCAGTTCTTC
>TRBJ1-2|once|NA|TRBV5-4
CASRPRGGEKYGYTF
TGTGCCAGCAGACCAAGGGGTGGGGAAAAGTACGGCTACACCTTC
>TRBJ2-2|NA|NA|TRBV7-8
CASSLYQGPITGELFF
TGTGCCAGCAGCTTATACCAGGGTCCAATCACCGGGGAGCTGTTTTTT
>TRBJ2-7|NA|NA|TRBV18
CASSYTYEQYF
TGTGCCAGCTCGTACACCTACGAGCAGTACTTC
>TRBJ1-1|NA|NA|TRBV27
CASRPSMTEAFF
TGTGCCAGCAGGCCCAGTATGACTGAAGCTTTCTTT
>TRBJ1-1|NA|TRBD1|TRBV25-1
CASSEQGAASTEAFF
TGTGCCAGCAGTGAACAGGGGGCGGCTTCGACTGAAGCTTTCTTT
>TRBJ1-1|NA|NA|TRBV7-9
CASSSNSINTEAFF
TGTGCCAGCAGCTCTAACTCCATCAACACTGAAGCTTTCTTT
>TRBJ2-1|NA|NA|TRBV20-1
CSAFQGNEQFF
TGCAGTGCTTTCCAGGGGAATGAGCAGTTCTTC
>TRBJ1-6|once|NA|TRBV5-6
CASTLRQIQNYNSPLHF
TGTGCCAGCACCCTAAGACAGATCCAAAACTATAATTCACCCCTCCACTTT
>TRBJ1-4|NA|TRBD1|TRBV7-2
CASSPGQGWEKLFF
TGTGCCAGCAGCCCCGGACAGGGTTGGGAAAAACTGTTTTTT
>TRBJ2-5|NA|TRBD2|TRBV5-6
CASSPSWAGGQETQYF
TGTGCCAGCAGCCCCTCATGGGCGGGGGGTCAAGAGACCCAGTACTTC
>TRBJ2-6|once|TRBD2|TRBV9
CASSVGLANGPNVLTF
TGTGCCAGCAGCGTGGGACTAGCGAACGGGCCCAACGTCCTGACTTTC